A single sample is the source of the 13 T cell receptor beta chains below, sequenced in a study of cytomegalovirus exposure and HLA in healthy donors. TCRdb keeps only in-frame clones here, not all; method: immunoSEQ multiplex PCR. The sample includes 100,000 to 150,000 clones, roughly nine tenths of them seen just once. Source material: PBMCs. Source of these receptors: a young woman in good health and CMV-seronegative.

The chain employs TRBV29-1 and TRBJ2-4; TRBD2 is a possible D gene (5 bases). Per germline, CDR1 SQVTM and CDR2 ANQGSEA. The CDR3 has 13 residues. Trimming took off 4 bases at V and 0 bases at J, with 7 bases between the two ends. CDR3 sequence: CSVGTLAKNIQYF. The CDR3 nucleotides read TGCAGCGTTGGGACTTTAGCCAAAAACATTCAGTACTTC.

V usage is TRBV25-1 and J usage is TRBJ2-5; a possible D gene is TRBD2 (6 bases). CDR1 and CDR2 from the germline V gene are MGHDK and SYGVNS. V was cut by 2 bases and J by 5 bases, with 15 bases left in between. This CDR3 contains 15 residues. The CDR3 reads CASSEGYGGLETQYF. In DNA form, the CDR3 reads TGTGCCAGCAGTGAAGGGTATGGGGGGTTGGAGACCCAGTACTTC.

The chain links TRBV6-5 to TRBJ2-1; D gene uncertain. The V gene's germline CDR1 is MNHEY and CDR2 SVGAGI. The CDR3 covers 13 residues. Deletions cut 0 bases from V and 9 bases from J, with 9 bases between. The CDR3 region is CASSYSIHLEQFF. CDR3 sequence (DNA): TGTGCCAGCAGTTACTCGATACACCTTGAGCAGTTCTTC.

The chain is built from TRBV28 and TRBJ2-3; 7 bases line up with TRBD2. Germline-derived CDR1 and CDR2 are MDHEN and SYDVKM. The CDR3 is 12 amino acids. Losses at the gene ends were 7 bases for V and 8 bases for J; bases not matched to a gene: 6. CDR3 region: CASTIPGGTQYF. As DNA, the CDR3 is TGTGCCAGCACTATACCGGGAGGTACGCAGTATTTT.

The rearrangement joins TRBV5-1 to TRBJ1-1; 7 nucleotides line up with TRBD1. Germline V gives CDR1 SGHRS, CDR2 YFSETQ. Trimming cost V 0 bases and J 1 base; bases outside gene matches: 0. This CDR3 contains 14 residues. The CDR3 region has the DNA TGCGCCAGCAGCTTGGACAGGGGGAACACTGAAGCTTTCTTT. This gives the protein CASSLDRGNTEAFF. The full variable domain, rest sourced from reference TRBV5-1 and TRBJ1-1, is KAGVTQTPRYLIKTRGQQVTLSCSPISGHRSVSWYQQTPGQGLQFLFEYFSETQRNKGNFPGRFSGRQFSNSRSEMNVSTLELGDSALYLCASSLDRGNTEAFFGQGTRLTVV.

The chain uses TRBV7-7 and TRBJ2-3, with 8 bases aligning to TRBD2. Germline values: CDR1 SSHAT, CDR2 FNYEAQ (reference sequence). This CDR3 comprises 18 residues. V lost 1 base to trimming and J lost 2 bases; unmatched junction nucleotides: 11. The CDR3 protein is CASSLGGFTSGLTDTQYF. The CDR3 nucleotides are TGTGCCAGCAGCTTAGGGGGCTTCACTAGCGGCCTCACAGATACGCAGTATTTT.

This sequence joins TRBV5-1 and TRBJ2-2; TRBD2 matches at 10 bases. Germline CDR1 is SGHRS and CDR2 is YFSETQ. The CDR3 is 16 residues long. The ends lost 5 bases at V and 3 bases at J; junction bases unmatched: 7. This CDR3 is CASSPLAGDDTGELFF. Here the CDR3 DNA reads TGCGCCAGCAGTCCCCTAGCGGGGGATGACACCGGGGAGCTGTTTTTT.

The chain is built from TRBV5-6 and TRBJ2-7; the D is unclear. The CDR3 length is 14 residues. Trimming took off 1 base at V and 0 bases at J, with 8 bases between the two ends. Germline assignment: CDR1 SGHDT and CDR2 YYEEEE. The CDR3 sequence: CASSLPPSSYEQYF. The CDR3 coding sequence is TGTGCCAGCAGCTTGCCTCCTAGCTCCTACGAGCAGTACTTC. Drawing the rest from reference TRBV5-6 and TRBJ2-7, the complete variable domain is DAGVTQSPTHLIKTRGQQVTLRCSPKSGHDTVSWYQQALGQGPQFIFQYYEEEERQRGNFPDRFSGHQFPNYSSELNVNALLLGDSALYLCASSLPPSSYEQYFGPGTRLTVT.

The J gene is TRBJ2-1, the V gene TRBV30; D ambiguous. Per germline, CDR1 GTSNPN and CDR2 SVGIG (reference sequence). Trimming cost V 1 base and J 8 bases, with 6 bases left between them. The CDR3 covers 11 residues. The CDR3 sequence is CAWSGGHEQFF. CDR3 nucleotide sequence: TGTGCCTGGAGTGGTGGGCATGAGCAGTTCTTC.

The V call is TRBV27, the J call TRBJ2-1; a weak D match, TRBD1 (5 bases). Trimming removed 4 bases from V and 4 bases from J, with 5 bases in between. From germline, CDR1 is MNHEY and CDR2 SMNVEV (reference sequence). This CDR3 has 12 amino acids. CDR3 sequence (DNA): TGTGCCAGCAGTTACAGGTACAATGAGCAGTTCTTC. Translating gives CASSYRYNEQFF.

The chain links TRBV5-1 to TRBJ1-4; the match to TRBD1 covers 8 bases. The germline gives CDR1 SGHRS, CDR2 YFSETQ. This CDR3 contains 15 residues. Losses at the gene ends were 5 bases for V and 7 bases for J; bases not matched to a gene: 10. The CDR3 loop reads CASRFGTGLGEKLFF. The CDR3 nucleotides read TGCGCCAGCAGATTTGGGACAGGCCTTGGTGAAAAACTGTTTTTT.

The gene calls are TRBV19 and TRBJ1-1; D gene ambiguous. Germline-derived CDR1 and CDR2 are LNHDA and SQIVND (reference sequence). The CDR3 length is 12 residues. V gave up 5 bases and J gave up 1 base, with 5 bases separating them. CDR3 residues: CASSVQNTEAFF. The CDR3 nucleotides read TGTGCCAGTAGTGTACAGAACACTGAAGCTTTCTTT. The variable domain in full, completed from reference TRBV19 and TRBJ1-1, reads DGGITQSPKYLFRKEGQNVTLSCEQNLNHDAMYWYRQDPGQGLRLIYYSQIVNDFQKGDIAEGYSVSREKKESFPLTVTSAQKNPTAFYLCASSVQNTEAFFGQGTRLTVV.

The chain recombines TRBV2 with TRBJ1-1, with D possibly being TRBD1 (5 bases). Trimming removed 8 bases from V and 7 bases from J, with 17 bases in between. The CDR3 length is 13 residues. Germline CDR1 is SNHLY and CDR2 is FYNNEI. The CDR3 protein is CASVTGTDYEAFF. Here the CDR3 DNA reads TGTGCCAGCGTTACCGGGACTGACTATGAAGCTTTCTTT.